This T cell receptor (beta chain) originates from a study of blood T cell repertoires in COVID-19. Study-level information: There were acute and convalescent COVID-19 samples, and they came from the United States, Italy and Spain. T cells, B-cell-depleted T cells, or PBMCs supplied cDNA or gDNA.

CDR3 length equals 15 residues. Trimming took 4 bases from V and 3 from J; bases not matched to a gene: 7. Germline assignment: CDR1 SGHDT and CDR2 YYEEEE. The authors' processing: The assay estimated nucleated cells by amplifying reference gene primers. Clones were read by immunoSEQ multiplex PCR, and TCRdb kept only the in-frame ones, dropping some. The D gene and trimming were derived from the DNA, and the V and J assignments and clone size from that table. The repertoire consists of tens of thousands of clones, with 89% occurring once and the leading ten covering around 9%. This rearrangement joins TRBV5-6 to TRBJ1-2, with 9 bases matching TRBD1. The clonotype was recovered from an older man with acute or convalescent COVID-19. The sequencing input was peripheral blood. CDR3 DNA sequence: TGTGCCAGCAGCACGTTGACAGGGGGTGACTATGGCTACACCTTC. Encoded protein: CASSTLTGGDYGYTF. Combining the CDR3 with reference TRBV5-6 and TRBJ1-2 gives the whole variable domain DAGVTQSPTHLIKTRGQQVTLRCSPKSGHDTVSWYQQALGQGPQFIFQYYEEEERQRGNFPDRFSGHQFPNYSSELNVNALLLGDSALYLCASSTLTGGDYGYTFGSGTRLTVV.